The 8 T cell receptor beta chains below come from one sample, sequenced in a study of cytomegalovirus exposure and HLA in healthy donors. The PCR contained 60 Vbeta and 13 Jbeta primers. The table came from immunoSEQ multiplex PCR; TCRdb's copy has only in-frame clones and leaves some out. Here the sample spans roughly 170,000 clones, under 90% being singletons. The sample was PBMCs. All receptors derive from a young man in good health and CMV-seronegative.

The V and J genes are TRBV28 and TRBJ1-6, with 7 positions matching TRBD1. The CDR3 length is 15 residues. Germline-derived CDR1 and CDR2 are MDHEN and SYDVKM. J gave up 9 bases and V 5 bases, and 10 bases lay outside the gene matches. The CDR3 spells CASSPPGTEVSPLHF. For the CDR3, the DNA is TGTGCCAGCAGTCCCCCCGGGACAGAGGTTTCACCCCTCCACTTT.

This clone was detected once. V is TRBV27 and J is TRBJ2-2; D may be TRBD1 (5 bases). The V end was cut by 5 bases, the J end by 7 bases, with 11 bases between. The length of the CDR3 is 13 residues. Germline CDR1 MNHEY, CDR2 SMNVEV (reference sequence). The CDR3 sequence: CASSPIDSGELFF. CDR3 nucleotides: TGTGCCAGCAGTCCCATAGACAGCGGGGAGCTGTTTTTT.

In regard to this clone: Other DNA variants within this sample encode the same CDR3. Here the CDR3 DNA reads TGCAGCGTCAGCGGGAGGGTTACAGATACGCAGTATTTT. The encoded protein is CSVSGRVTDTQYF. The chain employs TRBV29-1 and TRBJ2-3; TRBD2 agrees at 10 bases. J gave up 3 bases and V 6 bases, and 3 bases lay outside the gene matches. Germline assignment: CDR1 SQVTM and CDR2 ANQGSEA. The CDR3 consists of 13 residues.

The J gene is TRBJ2-7, the V gene TRBV6-6, with 9 bases aligning to TRBD1. V shed 2 bases and J 2 bases; nucleotides not matched to a gene: 4. Germline V gives CDR1 MNHNY, CDR2 SVGAGI (reference sequence). The CDR3 covers 15 residues. CDR3 nucleotides: TGTGCCAGCAGTTACGGACAGGGGTGGCCCTACGAGCAGTACTTC. Amino acids: CASSYGQGWPYEQYF.

This chain uses TRBV6-1 with TRBJ1-3; D might be TRBD1 (6 bases). Germline V lookup: CDR1 MNHNS, CDR2 SASEGT. The CDR3 loop spans 13 amino acids. V lost 5 bases to trimming and J lost 4 bases, with 9 bases between them. This chain's CDR3 is CASSLTGGNTIYF. The CDR3 DNA reads as TGTGCCAGCAGTTTGACAGGCGGAAACACCATATATTTT.

The V and J genes are TRBV6-5 and TRBJ2-1, with 8 nucleotides matching TRBD2. The CDR3 has 15 amino acids. V lost 5 bases, J lost 7 bases, and 10 bases stayed unmatched. CDR1 and CDR2 from the germline V gene are MNHEY and SVGAGI. This chain's CDR3 is CASSNQPGLGNEQFF. The DNA for the CDR3 is TGTGCCAGCAGTAACCAACCGGGACTAGGAAATGAGCAGTTCTTC.

V gene TRBV2 combines with J gene TRBJ2-7; possible D gene TRBD2, 6 bases. The germline V gene encodes CDR1 SNHLY and CDR2 FYNNEI. Deletions cut 7 bases from V and 2 bases from J, with 15 bases between. The CDR3 is 14 amino acids. The chain's CDR3 is CASKGGDPPYEQYF. The CDR3 region has the DNA TGTGCCAGCAAAGGAGGGGACCCCCCCTACGAGCAGTACTTC.

This rearrangement joins TRBV19 to TRBJ2-1; perhaps TRBD2 as D (6 bases). The CDR3 is 10 amino acids. Trimming removed 10 bases from V and 12 bases from J, with 13 bases in between. Germline lookup yields CDR1 LNHDA and CDR2 SQIVND (reference sequence). This chain's CDR3 is CATGGVPQFF. The CDR3 DNA follows: TGTGCCACAGGCGGGGTACCGCAGTTCTTC.